The sequence of this TCR beta chain was determined in a study of T cell repertoires in cytomegalovirus infection. As for this clonotype: The antigen is not known.

A single record per CDR3 protein comes from TCRdb applying MiXCR to the reads. Of 700,000 to 950,000 distinct CDR3 sequences listed, approximately 30% are singletons. The CDR3 length is 13 residues. V was trimmed by 5 bases and J by 6 bases, leaving 14 bases between them. CDR1 is SEHNR and CDR2 is FQNEAQ in the germline V gene (reference sequence). The receptor was derived from a human donor in good health (CMV status not recorded). Some clones in this sample may be carry-over from other donors' samples. Sequencing was performed on cultured CD8+ T cells from PBMCs, taken from culture after CMV antigen stimulation. The chain is built from TRBV7-9 and TRBJ2-7; D tentatively fits TRBD1 or TRBD2 (5 bases each). The CDR3 loop reads CASSATGAGEQYF. The CDR3 DNA is TGTGCCAGCAGCGCTACCGGGGCCGGCGAGCAGTACTTC.